This is a list of T cell receptor beta chains from one sample in a study of blood T cell repertoires in COVID-19. Clones were read by immunoSEQ multiplex PCR, and TCRdb kept only the in-frame ones, dropping some. Of about 240,000 clones listed, around nine tenths are singletons. The specimen sequenced was peripheral blood. All receptors come from a young man with COVID-19, enrolled during active disease. The CDR3 runs from the conserved cysteine through the conserved F or W. The order of the fields is D gene, J gene, V gene, CDR3 protein. The D gene is left open where the match is weak.

NA | TRBJ1-5 | TRBV6-5 | CASSRDRLGQPQHF
NA | TRBJ1-2 | TRBV29-1 | CSVERYGYTF
NA | TRBJ1-1 | TRBV2 | CASSERLMNTEAFF
TRBD1 | TRBJ1-3 | TRBV2 | CASSGRDSSGNTIYF
TRBD2 | TRBJ2-3 | TRBV29-1 | CSVGTSGGGTQYF
NA | TRBJ2-7 | TRBV18 | CASSPGAGFYEQYF
NA | TRBJ1-2 | TRBV7-9 | CASSLVTDYAYGYTF
TRBD1 | TRBJ1-5 | TRBV30 | CAWSGQGYQPQHF
NA | TRBJ1-1 | TRBV5-1 | CAILFAGGEAFF
TRBD1 | TRBJ2-7 | TRBV5-1 | CASSFSTRQGNSYEQYF
TRBD1 | TRBJ2-2 | TRBV5-4 | CASSLGTGNTGELFF
TRBD1 | TRBJ1-1 | TRBV6-1 | CASSEGGGISEAFF